This T cell receptor (beta chain) was observed in a study of cytomegalovirus exposure and HLA in healthy donors. Here immunoSEQ multiplex PCR was the method, and the copy in TCRdb shows in-frame clones only, minus some. The table records over 90,000 clones, around 96% of them present only once. Sequencing was carried out using PBMCs. The TCR originated in a woman under 30 in good health and CMV-seronegative.

The CDR3 protein is CASSLRREIEAYEQYF. For the CDR3, the DNA is TGTGCCAGCAGCTTGAGAAGAGAGATCGAGGCCTACGAGCAGTACTTC. This chain links TRBV5-5 with TRBJ2-7; D not certain. Trimming took 1 base from V and 2 from J, leaving 16 bases between them. CDR1 SGHKS and CDR2 YYEKEE come from the germline V gene (reference sequence). The CDR3 extends over 16 amino acids.